Listed here are 30 T cell receptor beta chains from one sample, sequenced in a study of siplizumab effects on memory and regulatory T cells. Sequencing was performed with immunoSEQ multiplex PCR; in TCRdb, only in-frame clones are kept and a portion is missing. Of 85,000 to 130,000 clones in the sample, over 90% are singletons; the top ten hold 0.62%. The source material was Tregs sorted from blood. The receptors originated from a human donor in good health.

The rearrangement uses TRBV19 and TRBJ2-5, with D maybe TRBD1 (5 bases). CDR1 and CDR2 (germline): LNHDA, SQIVND (reference sequence). The V end was cut by 3 bases, the J end by 2 bases, with 10 bases between. This CDR3 has 14 residues. This chain's CDR3 is CASSIGHEQETQYF. The CDR3 coding sequence is TGTGCCAGTAGTATCGGACACGAGCAAGAGACCCAGTACTTC.

This chain links TRBV7-9 with TRBJ2-1; D gene unclear. Germline V gene lookup returns CDR1 SEHNR and CDR2 FQNEAQ (reference sequence). V lost 6 bases and J lost 9, with 21 bases in between. The CDR3 length is 15 residues. The CDR3 DNA follows: TGTGCCAGCAGTCTAAATACGGAAGTCCGAGGTGAGCAGTTCTTC. It encodes CASSLNTEVRGEQFF.

CDR3 in amino acids: CASGFAWDAANEQFF. CDR3 bases: TGTGCTAGTGGTTTTGCGTGGGATGCCGCCAATGAGCAGTTCTTC. The chain is built from TRBV12-5 and TRBJ2-1; D not resolved. Looked up from germline, CDR1 is LGHNT and CDR2 is FRNRAP. There are 15 residues in the CDR3. The ends were cut back, 3 bases at V and 6 bases at J, with 15 bases in the middle.

This clone was found once. The rearrangement joins TRBV11-3 to TRBJ1-5, with TRBD1 matching 7 bases. Looked up from germline, CDR1 is SGHNT and CDR2 is YENEEA. The CDR3 totals 16 residues. V lost 3 bases to trimming and J lost 1 base; unmatched junction nucleotides: 6. CDR3 sequence (DNA): TGTGCCAGCAGCTTGACAGGGATACGAAGCAATCAGCCCCAGCATTTT. This encodes CASSLTGIRSNQPQHF.

The V and J genes are TRBV6-6 and TRBJ2-4, with 7 bases aligning to TRBD1. The germline CDR1 and CDR2 sequences are MNHNY and SVGAGI (reference sequence). There are 15 residues in the CDR3. J gave up 6 bases and V 3 bases, and 8 bases lay outside the gene matches. The CDR3 DNA reads as TGTGCCAGCAGTTATAATCCCGGGACAGCAAACATTCAGTACTTC. Its translation is CASSYNPGTANIQYF.

This chain connects TRBV7-2 to TRBJ1-1, with 7 bases lining up with TRBD1. CDR3 length: 14 residues. In germline, CDR1 is SGHTA, CDR2 FQGNSA. J gave up 3 bases and V 3 bases, and 4 bases lay outside the gene matches. The CDR3 loop is CASSFQTGHTEAFF. CDR3 nucleotide sequence: TGTGCCAGCAGCTTTCAGACAGGGCACACTGAAGCTTTCTTT.

The V call is TRBV19, the J call TRBJ1-5; no clear D. The CDR3 runs to 14 residues. Germline V lookup: CDR1 LNHDA, CDR2 SQIVND (reference sequence). V lost 6 bases and J 3 bases, leaving 12 bases between the germline ends. The CDR3 is CASRPLGSNQPQHF. The DNA of the CDR3 is TGTGCCAGTAGGCCTCTGGGGTCCAATCAGCCCCAGCATTTT.

This sequence joins TRBV29-1 and TRBJ2-7; a possible D gene is TRBD2 (5 bases). V was trimmed by 8 bases and J by 4 bases, leaving 12 bases between them. This CDR3 is built from 11 residues. Looked up from germline, CDR1 is SQVTM and CDR2 is ANQGSEA. CDR3 nucleotide sequence: TGCAGCCCCGCGGGCGGGTACGAGCAGTACTTC. It yields the protein CSPAGGYEQYF.

DNA of the CDR3: TGTGCCTGCAGTTACGGTAACTCTGGAAACACCATATATTTT. Amino acids: CACSYGNSGNTIYF. This chain joins TRBV19 and TRBJ1-3; D gene ambiguous. This CDR3 region has 14 residues. V was trimmed by 11 bases and J by 0 bases, leaving 14 bases between them. CDR1 and CDR2 from the germline V gene are LNHDA and SQIVND (reference sequence).

The CDR3 loop reads CASTLNTDTQYF. The DNA of the CDR3 is TGTGCCAGCACCCTGAACACAGATACGCAGTATTTT. V is TRBV7-9 and J is TRBJ2-3; no definite D call. In germline, CDR1 is SEHNR, CDR2 FQNEAQ (reference sequence). CDR3 size: 12 residues. Between the trimmed V and J ends, which lost 7 bases and 2 bases, there was a span of 7 bases.

This clone was counted a single time. The rearrangement joins TRBV5-6 to TRBJ2-7; D is ambiguous. Between the trimmed V and J ends, which lost 2 bases and 3 bases, there was a span of 9 bases. The CDR3 spans 13 residues. Germline CDR1 reads SGHDT; CDR2 reads YYEEEE. Here the CDR3 DNA reads TGTGCCAGCAGCTTCGGTGGGGACTACGAGCAGTACTTC. Amino acid sequence: CASSFGGDYEQYF.

The genes are TRBV2 and TRBJ2-3; 7 bases fit TRBD2. CDR1 is SNHLY and CDR2 is FYNNEI in the germline V gene. Germline trimming cut 1 base from V and 0 bases from J; bases unmatched to any gene: 4. This CDR3 is built from 16 residues. The CDR3 spells CASSEGREWSTDTQYF. CDR3 nucleotides: TGTGCCAGCAGTGAAGGGCGGGAGTGGAGCACAGATACGCAGTATTTT.

V usage is TRBV2 and J usage is TRBJ1-4; D is possibly TRBD1 (6 bases). The CDR3 is 15 residues long. Trimming took 6 bases from V and 8 from J, leaving 19 bases between them. Looked up from germline, CDR1 is SNHLY and CDR2 is FYNNEI. The CDR3 is CASREPTGGGEKLFF. DNA for the CDR3: TGTGCCAGCAGGGAACCGACAGGTGGAGGCGAAAAACTGTTTTTT.

This clone appeared a few times. The CDR3 loop is CAWSQGGLKAFF. The CDR3 DNA sequence: TGTGCCTGGAGTCAAGGGGGGTTAAAAGCTTTCTTT. The chain joins TRBV30 to TRBJ1-1; D is possibly TRBD1 (6 bases). CDR3 length equals 12 residues. V lost 2 bases, J lost 9 bases, and 13 bases lay in between. From germline, CDR1 is GTSNPN and CDR2 SVGIG (reference sequence).

The V gene is TRBV11-3, the J gene TRBJ2-5; tentatively, D is TRBD1 (6 bases). V lost 6 bases and J lost 4, with 9 bases in between. Germline V gene sequence: CDR1 SGHNT, CDR2 YENEEA. The CDR3 is 12 amino acids. Here the CDR3 reads CASRGGGETQYF. The CDR3 bases are TGTGCCAGCAGAGGGGGTGGAGAGACCCAGTACTTC.

This clone is a singleton in its sample. CDR3 DNA: TGTGCCAGCAGCTTATCGCAAGGGGAGCGTGGCTACACCTTC. This gives the protein CASSLSQGERGYTF. This rearrangement joins TRBV7-2 to TRBJ1-2; a weak D match, TRBD1 (5 bases). This CDR3 contains 14 residues. CDR1 is SGHTA, CDR2 FQGNSA, per germline. The V end lost 2 bases, the J end lost 7 bases, and 14 bases lay between the germline ends.

The J gene is TRBJ1-5, the V gene TRBV4-1; perhaps TRBD1 as D (5 bases). V gave up 4 bases and J gave up 4 bases, with 11 bases separating them. The V gene's germline CDR1 is MGHRA and CDR2 YSYEKL. The CDR3 extends over 14 amino acids. For the CDR3, the DNA is TGCGCCAGCAGCCGAGGGGACGGGAATCAGCCCCAGCATTTT. Its protein product is CASSRGDGNQPQHF.

The chain uses TRBV14 and TRBJ2-4; weak D call: TRBD2 (7 bases). Trimming stripped 2 bases from V and 9 bases from J, with 17 bases between. The CDR3 runs to 15 residues. Germline V gene lookup returns CDR1 SGHDN and CDR2 FVKESK. The CDR3 spells CASSQSGGAPFIQYF. Written as DNA, the CDR3 is TGTGCCAGCAGCCAAAGTGGGGGGGCTCCCTTCATTCAGTACTTC.

This chain uses TRBV9 with TRBJ1-2; 8 bases match TRBD1. Germline assignment: CDR1 SGDLS and CDR2 YYNGEE. V shed 3 bases, J shed 2 bases, and the junction held 3 bases outside the gene matches. CDR3 size: 14 residues. CDR3 protein: CASSAGQGNYGYTF. The CDR3 DNA reads TGTGCCAGCAGCGCAGGACAGGGAAACTATGGCTACACCTTC.

The chain links TRBV27 to TRBJ2-1, with D maybe TRBD2 (5 bases). The CDR3 contains 15 residues. Germline V gene data show CDR1 as MNHEY and CDR2 as SMNVEV (reference sequence). Trimming stripped 6 bases from V and 2 bases from J, with 14 bases between. The CDR3 DNA follows: TGTGCCAGCAGCTTAAGCGGTAATGCCTACAATGAGCAGTTCTTC. Its translation: CASSLSGNAYNEQFF.

This sequence joins TRBV5-1 and TRBJ2-7, with D unresolved. V lost 2 bases and J lost 9, with 12 bases in between. Germline V lookup: CDR1 SGHRS, CDR2 YFSETQ. The CDR3 consists of 12 residues. In DNA, the CDR3 is TGCGCCAGCAGCTTCGACACCCTTCGGCAGTACTTC. Protein sequence: CASSFDTLRQYF.

The CDR3 loop is CASSFPDSLYGYTF. The CDR3 DNA is TGTGCCAGCAGCTTTCCGGACAGTCTCTATGGCTACACCTTC. The V call is TRBV5-5, the J call TRBJ1-2, with D maybe TRBD1 (6 bases). Germline lookup yields CDR1 SGHKS and CDR2 YYEKEE (reference sequence). V shed 2 bases and J shed 4 bases, with 12 bases lying between them. There are 14 residues in the CDR3.

This chain connects TRBV6-1 to TRBJ2-7; D unresolved. The CDR3 runs to 14 residues. V lost 4 bases, J lost 2 bases, and 12 bases lay in between. Looked up from germline, CDR1 is MNHNS and CDR2 is SASEGT. The CDR3 nucleotides are TGTGCCAGCAGTGTCGACATGGGGACCTACGAGCAGTACTTC. This encodes CASSVDMGTYEQYF.

V and J are TRBV20-1 and TRBJ1-3; TRBD1 is a possible D gene (5 bases). Trimming left V 6 bases short and J 7 bases short, with 10 bases between. Germline V CDR1 and CDR2: DFQATT, SNEGSKA (reference sequence). The CDR3 has 11 residues. CDR3 nucleotide sequence: TGCAGTGCCAGGGCCTTCAACACCATATATTTT. This translates into CSARAFNTIYF.

The chain carries TRBV19 and TRBJ2-5; D uncertain. The CDR3 totals 13 residues. Per germline, CDR1 LNHDA and CDR2 SQIVND (reference sequence). V gave up 3 bases and J gave up 0 bases, with 5 bases separating them. In nucleotides, the CDR3 is TGTGCCAGTAGTATTAGGTACCAAGAGACCCAGTACTTC. Encoded protein: CASSIRYQETQYF.

J is TRBJ1-1 and V is TRBV20-1; D gene uncertain. Germline V CDR1 and CDR2: DFQATT, SNEGSKA (reference sequence). This CDR3 has 11 residues. Trimming removed 6 bases from V and 10 bases from J, with 15 bases in between. CDR3 sequence: CSAIPGRGAFF. Written as DNA, the CDR3 is TGCAGTGCAATACCGGGCCGGGGAGCTTTCTTT.

This sequence joins TRBV7-9 and TRBJ2-7; D is possibly TRBD1 (6 bases). Trimming stripped 6 bases from V and 2 bases from J, with 11 bases between. CDR3 length: 13 amino acids. CDR1 is SEHNR and CDR2 is FQNEAQ in the germline V gene (reference sequence). CDR3 protein: CASRQGGAYEQYF. DNA of the CDR3: TGTGCCAGCAGGCAAGGGGGAGCCTACGAGCAGTACTTC.

The chain links TRBV7-9 to TRBJ2-1; a weak D match, TRBD2 (5 bases). The V gene's germline CDR1 is SEHNR and CDR2 FQNEAQ (reference sequence). The CDR3 totals 15 residues. V lost 5 bases, J lost 0 bases, and 11 bases lay in between. CDR3 sequence (DNA): TGTGCCAGCAGCCCAGCGGCTAGCTCCTACAATGAGCAGTTCTTC. Translation: CASSPAASSYNEQFF.

With respect to this clone: An end of the junction does not agree with germline; a read error may underlie this. The chain employs TRBV11-3 and TRBJ2-2, with D possibly being TRBD1 or TRBD2 (6 bases each). In germline, CDR1 is SGHNT, CDR2 YENEEA. The CDR3 has 14 amino acids. This chain's CDR3 is CASNLQGLPGELFF. The DNA of the CDR3 is TGTGCCAGCAACTTACAGGGACTTCCCGGGGAGCTGTTTTTT.

The sample holds one count of this clone. J is TRBJ1-2 and V is TRBV6-5, with D maybe TRBD1 (6 bases). The germline V gene encodes CDR1 MNHEY and CDR2 SVGAGI. With 5 bases removed from V and 4 bases from J, the gap between germline ends came to 11 bases. The CDR3 runs to 13 residues. CDR3 protein: CASSLTGIYGYTF. CDR3 DNA sequence: TGTGCCAGCAGTCTAACAGGGATCTATGGCTACACCTTC.